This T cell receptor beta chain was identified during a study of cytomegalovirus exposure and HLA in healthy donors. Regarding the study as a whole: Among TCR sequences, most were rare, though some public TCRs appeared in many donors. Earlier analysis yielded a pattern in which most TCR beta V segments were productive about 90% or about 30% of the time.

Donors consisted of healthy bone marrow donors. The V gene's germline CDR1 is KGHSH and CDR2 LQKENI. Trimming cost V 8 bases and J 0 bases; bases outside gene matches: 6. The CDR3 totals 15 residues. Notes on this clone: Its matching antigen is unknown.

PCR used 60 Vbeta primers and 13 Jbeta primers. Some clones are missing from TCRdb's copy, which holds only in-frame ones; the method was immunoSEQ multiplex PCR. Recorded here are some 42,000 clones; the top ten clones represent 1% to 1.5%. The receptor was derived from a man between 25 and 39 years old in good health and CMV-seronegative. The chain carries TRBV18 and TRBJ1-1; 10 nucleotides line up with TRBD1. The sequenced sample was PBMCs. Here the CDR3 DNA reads TGTGCCAGCCTTCTGGACAGGGGGATGAACACTGAAGCTTTCTTT. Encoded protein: CASLLDRGMNTEAFF.